Listed below are T cell receptor beta chains from one sample, sequenced in a study of human thymus T cells. Generated by immunoSEQ multiplex PCR, the TCRdb table keeps only in-frame clones and is missing some. The sample carries roughly 120,000 clones, around 94% recorded once. Sequenced: thymus tissue. These receptors were taken from a boy in the first two years of life with a congenital heart defect but otherwise immunologically healthy. The CDR3 runs from the conserved cysteine through the conserved F or W. Fields, in order: D gene, V gene, J gene, clone size, CDR3 DNA, CDR3 protein. The D gene is left open where the match is weak. Clone size is stated in some rows and not others, as once, few, many or a class when expanded.

d_gene: TRBD1
v_gene: TRBV29-1
j_gene: TRBJ2-5
abundance: NA
CDR3nt: TGCAGCGGCACCGGGACAGGGGGAGAGACCCAGTACTTC
CDR3aa: CSGTGTGGETQYF

d_gene: NA
v_gene: TRBV4-2
j_gene: TRBJ2-1
abundance: NA
CDR3nt: TGTGCCAGCAGCCGGGGCAGCCCTAACAATGAGCAGTTCTTC
CDR3aa: CASSRGSPNNEQFF

d_gene: TRBD1
v_gene: TRBV5-4
j_gene: TRBJ1-2
abundance: NA
CDR3nt: TGTGCCAGCAGCGGGCCGGGACAGGGCTTAGCTAACTATGGCTACACCTTC
CDR3aa: CASSGPGQGLANYGYTF

d_gene: TRBD2
v_gene: TRBV4-1
j_gene: TRBJ2-3
abundance: NA
CDR3nt: TGCGCCAGCAGCCAGACTAGCCTACTCACAGATACGCAGTATTTT
CDR3aa: CASSQTSLLTDTQYF

d_gene: NA
v_gene: TRBV4-3
j_gene: TRBJ2-2
abundance: NA
CDR3nt: TGCGCCAGCAGCCAAGCTATTAACAGGAGGACCGGGGAGCTGTTTTTT
CDR3aa: CASSQAINRRTGELFF

d_gene: NA
v_gene: TRBV4-2
j_gene: TRBJ1-1
abundance: NA
CDR3nt: TGTGCCAGCAGCCTCGAAGTACGGTACACTGAAGCTTTCTTT
CDR3aa: CASSLEVRYTEAFF

d_gene: TRBD2
v_gene: TRBV4-2
j_gene: TRBJ2-5
abundance: NA
CDR3nt: TGTGCCAGCAGCCAAGAAGGTAGCGGGGAGAAAAGGGAGACCCAGTACTTC
CDR3aa: CASSQEGSGEKRETQYF

d_gene: TRBD2
v_gene: TRBV6-4
j_gene: TRBJ2-1
abundance: NA
CDR3nt: TGTGCCAGCAGTCCCATAGCGGGGATATACAATGAGCAGTTCTTC
CDR3aa: CASSPIAGIYNEQFF

d_gene: TRBD2
v_gene: TRBV11-3
j_gene: TRBJ2-1
abundance: NA
CDR3nt: TGTGCCAGCAGCCCTAAGGCCCTAGCGGGGGGGCCTTCCTACAATGAGCAGTTCTTC
CDR3aa: CASSPKALAGGPSYNEQFF

d_gene: NA
v_gene: TRBV18
j_gene: TRBJ1-2
abundance: NA
CDR3nt: TGTGCCAGCTCACCAGGGACGAGGGGAGATTATGGCTACACCTTC
CDR3aa: CASSPGTRGDYGYTF

d_gene: NA
v_gene: TRBV4-1
j_gene: TRBJ1-6
abundance: NA
CDR3nt: TGCGCCAGCAGCCAACGGCGTCGGACGCCGGTTTCACCCCTCCACTTT
CDR3aa: CASSQRRRTPVSPLHF

d_gene: NA
v_gene: TRBV5-1
j_gene: TRBJ2-5
abundance: NA
CDR3nt: TGCGCCAGCAGCCCGACGGTTAGCGGCCATGAAGAGACCCAGTACTTC
CDR3aa: CASSPTVSGHEETQYF

d_gene: NA
v_gene: TRBV18
j_gene: TRBJ2-2
abundance: NA
CDR3nt: TGTGCCAGCTCACCAAGGACTCCAAACACCGGGGAGCTGTTTTTT
CDR3aa: CASSPRTPNTGELFF

d_gene: TRBD1
v_gene: TRBV11-2
j_gene: TRBJ2-5
abundance: NA
CDR3nt: TGTGCCAGCAGATTATCCGACCGGGACAGGGGATTCGGGACCCAGTACTTC
CDR3aa: CASRLSDRDRGFGTQYF

d_gene: NA
v_gene: TRBV5-6
j_gene: TRBJ1-5
abundance: NA
CDR3nt: TGTGCCAGCAGCCCCGCAGGCCACAATCAGCCCCAGCATTTT
CDR3aa: CASSPAGHNQPQHF

d_gene: NA
v_gene: TRBV6-1
j_gene: TRBJ1-4
abundance: NA
CDR3nt: TGTGCCAGCAGTGAACGGGGGACAAAACTGTTTTTT
CDR3aa: CASSERGTKLFF

d_gene: NA
v_gene: TRBV4-1
j_gene: TRBJ2-2
abundance: NA
CDR3nt: TGCGCCAGCAGCCAGTCAAACCTAACGGAGATCACCGGGGAGCTGTTTTTT
CDR3aa: CASSQSNLTEITGELFF

d_gene: NA
v_gene: TRBV5-4
j_gene: TRBJ2-5
abundance: NA
CDR3nt: TGTGCCAGCAGCCGACCGGGGGAAGAGACCCAGTACTTC
CDR3aa: CASSRPGEETQYF

d_gene: NA
v_gene: TRBV4-2
j_gene: TRBJ1-2
abundance: NA
CDR3nt: TGTGCCAGCAGCCAAGAAGATCCGCAGGACAAAAAAGGCTACACCTTC
CDR3aa: CASSQEDPQDKKGYTF

d_gene: NA
v_gene: TRBV6-1
j_gene: TRBJ1-2
abundance: NA
CDR3nt: TGTGCCAGCAATCACAACCGGGGCTACACCTTC
CDR3aa: CASNHNRGYTF

d_gene: NA
v_gene: TRBV5-8
j_gene: TRBJ2-2
abundance: NA
CDR3nt: TGTGCCAGCAGCTTTTCCAAGACAGCCGGGGAGCTGTTTTTT
CDR3aa: CASSFSKTAGELFF

d_gene: TRBD1
v_gene: TRBV5-6
j_gene: TRBJ1-1
abundance: NA
CDR3nt: TGTGCCAGCAGCTTGGATGGTAAGACAGGGGGCCGGGTGAACACTGAAGCTTTCTTT
CDR3aa: CASSLDGKTGGRVNTEAFF

d_gene: TRBD2
v_gene: TRBV11-1
j_gene: TRBJ2-2
abundance: once
CDR3nt: TGTGCCAGCAGCTGGGGACTAGCGGGGGACACCGGGGAGCTGTTTTTT
CDR3aa: CASSWGLAGDTGELFF

d_gene: NA
v_gene: TRBV4-3
j_gene: TRBJ2-2
abundance: NA
CDR3nt: TGCGCCAGCAGCCAAGACTATAAGGGTGAGGAGGGGACGGAACCCGGGGAGCTGTTTTTT
CDR3aa: CASSQDYKGEEGTEPGELFF

d_gene: NA
v_gene: TRBV19
j_gene: TRBJ1-1
abundance: few
CDR3nt: TGTGCCAGTAGTGCAAAGGGGGAAGAGAACACTGAAGCTTTCTTT
CDR3aa: CASSAKGEENTEAFF

d_gene: TRBD1
v_gene: TRBV7-3
j_gene: TRBJ1-1
abundance: NA
CDR3nt: TGTGCCAGCAGCTTAACGGCAGGGGGCAGGATGAACACTGAAGCTTTCTTT
CDR3aa: CASSLTAGGRMNTEAFF

d_gene: NA
v_gene: TRBV7-9
j_gene: TRBJ2-7
abundance: NA
CDR3nt: TGTGCCAGCAGCTTCCACAGGGACGAGCAGTACTTC
CDR3aa: CASSFHRDEQYF

d_gene: TRBD1
v_gene: TRBV28
j_gene: TRBJ2-7
abundance: NA
CDR3nt: TGTGCCAGCAGGGGGCCTGGGACAGAGGGTAGTTACGAGCAGTACTTC
CDR3aa: CASRGPGTEGSYEQYF

d_gene: NA
v_gene: TRBV5-1
j_gene: TRBJ1-1
abundance: NA
CDR3nt: TGCGCCAGCAGCCCCCTATTCTCCCCGCCGAACACTGAAGCTTTCTTT
CDR3aa: CASSPLFSPPNTEAFF

d_gene: NA
v_gene: TRBV4-1
j_gene: TRBJ2-1
abundance: NA
CDR3nt: TGCGCCAGCAGCCAAAGCTCTTGGACAGACCTAGGACGGGACAATGAGCAGTTCTTC
CDR3aa: CASSQSSWTDLGRDNEQFF

d_gene: TRBD2
v_gene: TRBV5-4
j_gene: TRBJ2-7
abundance: NA
CDR3nt: TGTGCCAGCAGCCGGGTCCTGAAGCGGGGAGCCTACGAGCAGTACTTC
CDR3aa: CASSRVLKRGAYEQYF

d_gene: TRBD1
v_gene: TRBV28
j_gene: TRBJ2-5
abundance: NA
CDR3nt: TGTGCCAGCAGCTCACGGGCGGAACGGGACAGACAAAATGGGTACCAAGAGACCCAGTACTTC
CDR3aa: CASSSRAERDRQNGYQETQYF

d_gene: TRBD1
v_gene: TRBV25-1
j_gene: TRBJ2-7
abundance: few
CDR3nt: TGTGCCAGCAGTGTGGGGACAGGGGGTCGCTACGAGCAGTACTTC
CDR3aa: CASSVGTGGRYEQYF

d_gene: NA
v_gene: TRBV6-6
j_gene: TRBJ2-5
abundance: once
CDR3nt: TGTGCCAGCAGGGGGGAGGACCAAGAGACCCAGTACTTC
CDR3aa: CASRGEDQETQYF

d_gene: TRBD1
v_gene: TRBV29-1
j_gene: TRBJ1-1
abundance: NA
CDR3nt: TGCAGCGTTGCCCCAGGGGGGGAGGTGGCTTTCTTT
CDR3aa: CSVAPGGEVAFF

d_gene: NA
v_gene: TRBV30
j_gene: TRBJ1-1
abundance: NA
CDR3nt: TGTGCCTGGAGAGCAACAGCGAACACTGAAGCTTTCTTT
CDR3aa: CAWRATANTEAFF

d_gene: TRBD1
v_gene: TRBV7-2
j_gene: TRBJ1-6
abundance: NA
CDR3nt: TGTGCCAGCAGCTTAGTAGGGACAGGGGGCCTTTTCTATAATTCACCCCTCCACTTT
CDR3aa: CASSLVGTGGLFYNSPLHF

d_gene: TRBD1
v_gene: TRBV4-3
j_gene: TRBJ1-2
abundance: NA
CDR3nt: TGCGCCAGCAGCCAAGACTGGGACAGGGGAAGAGAAGACTATGGCTACACCTTC
CDR3aa: CASSQDWDRGREDYGYTF

d_gene: NA
v_gene: TRBV28
j_gene: TRBJ2-7
abundance: NA
CDR3nt: TGTGCCAGCAGTTCAACTCAAGGAGGGGCCAGGTACGAGTACGAGCAGTACTTC
CDR3aa: CASSSTQGGARYEYEQYF

d_gene: TRBD2
v_gene: TRBV11-3
j_gene: TRBJ2-5
abundance: NA
CDR3nt: TGTGCCAGCAGCTCGCCCGGACTAGCGGGGGCCACGCAAGAGACCCAGTACTTC
CDR3aa: CASSSPGLAGATQETQYF

d_gene: NA
v_gene: TRBV29-1
j_gene: TRBJ1-1
abundance: few
CDR3nt: TGCAGCGTTGTGAACACTGAAGCTTTCTTT
CDR3aa: CSVVNTEAFF

d_gene: TRBD1
v_gene: TRBV30
j_gene: TRBJ2-3
abundance: NA
CDR3nt: TGTGCCTGGAGACCTCAGACAGGGGGCGAGGAAGGCACAGATACGCAGTATTTT
CDR3aa: CAWRPQTGGEEGTDTQYF

d_gene: NA
v_gene: TRBV6-6
j_gene: TRBJ2-1
abundance: NA
CDR3nt: TGTGCCAGCAGTTACTTCTACAATGAGCAGTTCTTC
CDR3aa: CASSYFYNEQFF

d_gene: TRBD1
v_gene: TRBV28
j_gene: TRBJ1-5
abundance: NA
CDR3nt: TGTGCCAGCAGTGGGGGGGACAGGGATAATCAGCCCCAGCATTTT
CDR3aa: CASSGGDRDNQPQHF

d_gene: TRBD2
v_gene: TRBV4-2
j_gene: TRBJ2-5
abundance: NA
CDR3nt: TGTGCCAGCAGCCAAGTGGTAGCGGGGGGGCACGGGGAGACCCAGTACTTC
CDR3aa: CASSQVVAGGHGETQYF

d_gene: TRBD2
v_gene: TRBV4-1
j_gene: TRBJ2-1
abundance: once
CDR3nt: TGCGCCAGCAGCCAAGATAATAGCGGGTCGGCGGGTCTCTCATACAATGAGCAGTTCTTC
CDR3aa: CASSQDNSGSAGLSYNEQFF

d_gene: NA
v_gene: TRBV7-9
j_gene: TRBJ2-2
abundance: NA
CDR3nt: TGTGCCAGCAGCTTTAAAGGCGCCCACGGCGGGGAGCTGTTTTTT
CDR3aa: CASSFKGAHGGELFF

d_gene: TRBD1
v_gene: TRBV27
j_gene: TRBJ1-2
abundance: once
CDR3nt: TGTGCCAGCAGTCCCCGGACAGGGAACTATGGCTACACCTTC
CDR3aa: CASSPRTGNYGYTF

d_gene: NA
v_gene: TRBV6-6
j_gene: TRBJ2-7
abundance: NA
CDR3nt: TGTGCCACCGGGGGGGACAGGGCGTACGAGCAGTACTTC
CDR3aa: CATGGDRAYEQYF